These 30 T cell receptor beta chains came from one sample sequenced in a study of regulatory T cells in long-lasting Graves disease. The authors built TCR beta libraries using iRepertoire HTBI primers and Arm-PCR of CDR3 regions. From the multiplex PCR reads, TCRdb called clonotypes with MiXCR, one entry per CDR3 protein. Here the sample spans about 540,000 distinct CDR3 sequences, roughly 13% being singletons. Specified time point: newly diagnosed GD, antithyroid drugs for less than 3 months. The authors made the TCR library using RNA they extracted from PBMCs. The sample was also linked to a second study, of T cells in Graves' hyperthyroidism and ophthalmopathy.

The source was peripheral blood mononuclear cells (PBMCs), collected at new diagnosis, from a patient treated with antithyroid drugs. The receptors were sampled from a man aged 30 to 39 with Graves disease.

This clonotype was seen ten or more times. The CDR3 is CASSPSPSGRNIQYF. CDR3 sequence (DNA): TGCGCCAGCAGCCCATCGCCTAGCGGGAGAAACATTCAGTACTTC. This sequence joins TRBV5-1 and TRBJ2-4, with 10 nucleotides matching TRBD2. Germline CDR1 and CDR2: SGHRS and YFSETQ. V lost 4 bases and J lost 6; bases outside the gene matches: 7. The CDR3 is 15 amino acids.

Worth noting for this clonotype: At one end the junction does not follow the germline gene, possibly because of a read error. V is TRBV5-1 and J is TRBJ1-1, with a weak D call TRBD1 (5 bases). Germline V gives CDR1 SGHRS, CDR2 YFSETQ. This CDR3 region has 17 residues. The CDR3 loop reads CASSLMGRVQTYTEAFF. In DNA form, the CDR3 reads TGTGCCAGCAGCTTGATGGGGCGGGTCCAAACTTACACTGAAGCTTTCTTT.

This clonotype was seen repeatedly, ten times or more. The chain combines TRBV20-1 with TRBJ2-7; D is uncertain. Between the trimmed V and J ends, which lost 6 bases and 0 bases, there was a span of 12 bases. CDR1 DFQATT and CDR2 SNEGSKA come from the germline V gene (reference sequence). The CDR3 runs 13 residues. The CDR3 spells CSARPGTSYEQYF. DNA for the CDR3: TGCAGTGCCCGGCCGGGCACCTCCTACGAGCAGTACTTC.

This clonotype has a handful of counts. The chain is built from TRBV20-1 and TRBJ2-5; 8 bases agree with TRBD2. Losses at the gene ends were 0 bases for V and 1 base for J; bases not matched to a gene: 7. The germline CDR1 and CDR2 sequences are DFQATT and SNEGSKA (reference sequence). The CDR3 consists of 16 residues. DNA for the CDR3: TGCAGTGCTAGAGACCCCTGGACTAGCCTCCAAGAGACCCAGTACTTC. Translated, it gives CSARDPWTSLQETQYF.

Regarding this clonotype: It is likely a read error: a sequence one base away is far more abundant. CDR3 in DNA: TGTGCCAGCACCCTGACCCTGGCTGACAGTGAGCAGTTCTTC. Amino acids: CASTLTLADSEQFF. The gene calls are TRBV2 and TRBJ2-3; the D gene is possibly TRBD1 (5 bases). The DNA matches TRBJ2-1 better at its end, which makes the J call doubtful. This CDR3 is 14 amino acids long. From germline, CDR1 is SNHLY and CDR2 FYNNEI.

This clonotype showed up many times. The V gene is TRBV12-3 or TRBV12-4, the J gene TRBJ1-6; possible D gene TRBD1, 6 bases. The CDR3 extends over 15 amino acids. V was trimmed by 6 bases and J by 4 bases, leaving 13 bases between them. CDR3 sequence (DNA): TGTGCCAGCAGGGGGGGGGCTGAATATAATTCACCCCTCCACTTT. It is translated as CASRGGAEYNSPLHF.

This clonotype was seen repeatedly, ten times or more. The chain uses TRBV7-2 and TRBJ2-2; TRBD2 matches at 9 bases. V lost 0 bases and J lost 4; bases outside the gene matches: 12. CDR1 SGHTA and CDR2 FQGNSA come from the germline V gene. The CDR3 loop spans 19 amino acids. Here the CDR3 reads CASSLALVPREGPTGELFF. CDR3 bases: TGTGCCAGCAGCTTAGCGCTGGTACCGCGGGAGGGCCCCACCGGGGAGCTGTTTTTT.

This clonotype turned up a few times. The CDR3 loop is CASSPYTGTQDYEQYF. The DNA for the CDR3 is TGTGCCAGCAGCCCTTACACCGGGACACAAGACTACGAGCAGTACTTC. This chain connects TRBV6-1 to TRBJ2-7; possibly TRBD1 for D (6 bases). The germline V and J ends were trimmed by 6 bases and 3 bases, with 21 bases remaining between them. Germline loops: CDR1 MNHNS, CDR2 SASEGT. This CDR3 is built from 16 residues.

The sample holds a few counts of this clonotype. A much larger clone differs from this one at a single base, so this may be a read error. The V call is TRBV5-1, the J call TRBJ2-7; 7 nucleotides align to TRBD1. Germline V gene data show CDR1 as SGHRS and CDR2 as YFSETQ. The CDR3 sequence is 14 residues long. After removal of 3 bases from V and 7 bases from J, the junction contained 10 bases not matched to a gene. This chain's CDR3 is CASSWWTGRDEQYF. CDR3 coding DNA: TGCGCCAGCAGCTGGTGGACAGGTCGTGATGAGCAGTACTTC.

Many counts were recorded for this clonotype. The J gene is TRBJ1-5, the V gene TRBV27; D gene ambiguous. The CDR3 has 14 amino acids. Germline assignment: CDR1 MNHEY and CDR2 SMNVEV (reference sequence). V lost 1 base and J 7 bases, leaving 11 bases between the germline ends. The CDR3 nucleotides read TGTGCCAGCAGTTTATTGAAGGAGATCCAGCCCCAGCATTTT. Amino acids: CASSLLKEIQPQHF.

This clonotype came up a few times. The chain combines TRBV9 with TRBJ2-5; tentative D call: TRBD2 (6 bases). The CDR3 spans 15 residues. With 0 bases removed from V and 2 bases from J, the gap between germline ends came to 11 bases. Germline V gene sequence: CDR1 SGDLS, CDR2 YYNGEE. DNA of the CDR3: TGTGCCAGCAGCGTAGAAGGGACTTTTCAAGAGACCCAGTACTTC. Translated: CASSVEGTFQETQYF.

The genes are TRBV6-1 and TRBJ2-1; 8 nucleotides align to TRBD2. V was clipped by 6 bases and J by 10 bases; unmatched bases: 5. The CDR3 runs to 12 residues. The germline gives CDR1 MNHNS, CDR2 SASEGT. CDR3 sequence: CASRLLAGEQFF. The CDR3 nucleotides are TGTGCCAGCAGACTTCTAGCGGGCGAGCAGTTCTTC.

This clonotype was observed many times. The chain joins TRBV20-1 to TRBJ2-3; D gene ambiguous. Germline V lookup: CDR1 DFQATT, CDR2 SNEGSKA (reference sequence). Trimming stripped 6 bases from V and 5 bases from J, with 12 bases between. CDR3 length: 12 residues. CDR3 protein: CSARLPGDTQYF. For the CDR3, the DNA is TGCAGTGCACGGTTGCCCGGAGATACGCAGTATTTT.

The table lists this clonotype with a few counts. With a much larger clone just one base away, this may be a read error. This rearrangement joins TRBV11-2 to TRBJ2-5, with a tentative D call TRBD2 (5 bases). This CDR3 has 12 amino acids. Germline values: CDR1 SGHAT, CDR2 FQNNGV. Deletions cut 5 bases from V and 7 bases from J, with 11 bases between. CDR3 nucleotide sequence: TGTGCCAGCAGCATACAGAGGGTGACCCAGTACTTC. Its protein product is CASSIQRVTQYF.

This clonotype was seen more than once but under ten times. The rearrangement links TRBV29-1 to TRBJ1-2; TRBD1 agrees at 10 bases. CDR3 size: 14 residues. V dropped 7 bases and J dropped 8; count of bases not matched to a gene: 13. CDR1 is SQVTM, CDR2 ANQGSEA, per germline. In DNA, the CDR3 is TGCAGCGAATCAACCGGGACAGGGGTTAGCGGCTACACCTTC. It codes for CSESTGTGVSGYTF.

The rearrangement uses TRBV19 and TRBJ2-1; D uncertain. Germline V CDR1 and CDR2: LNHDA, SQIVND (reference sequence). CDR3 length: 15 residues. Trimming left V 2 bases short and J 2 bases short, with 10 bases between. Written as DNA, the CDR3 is TGTGCCAGTAGTATAATCGGCGGTACCTACAATGAGCAGTTCTTC. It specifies CASSIIGGTYNEQFF. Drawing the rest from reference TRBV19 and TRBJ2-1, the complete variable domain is DGGITQSPKYLFRKEGQNVTLSCEQNLNHDAMYWYRQDPGQGLRLIYYSQIVNDFQKGDIAEGYSVSREKKESFPLTVTSAQKNPTAFYLCASSIIGGTYNEQFFGPGTRLTVL.

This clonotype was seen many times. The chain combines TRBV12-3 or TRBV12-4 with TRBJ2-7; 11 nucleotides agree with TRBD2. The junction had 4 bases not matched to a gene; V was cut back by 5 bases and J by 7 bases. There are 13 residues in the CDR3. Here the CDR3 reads CASSTSGSGEQYF. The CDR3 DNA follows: TGTGCCAGCAGTACTAGCGGGAGTGGTGAGCAGTACTTC.

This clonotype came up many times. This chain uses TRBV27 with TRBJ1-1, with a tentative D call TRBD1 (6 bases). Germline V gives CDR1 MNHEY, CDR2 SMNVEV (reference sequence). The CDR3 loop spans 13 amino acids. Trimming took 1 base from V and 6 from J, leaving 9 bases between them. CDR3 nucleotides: TGTGCCAGCAGTTTATATCGACAGGCTGAAGCTTTCTTT. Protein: CASSLYRQAEAFF.

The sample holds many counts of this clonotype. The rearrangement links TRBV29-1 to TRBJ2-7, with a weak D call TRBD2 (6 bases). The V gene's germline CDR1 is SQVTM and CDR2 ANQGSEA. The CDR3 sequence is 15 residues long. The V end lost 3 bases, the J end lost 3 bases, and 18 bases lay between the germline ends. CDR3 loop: CSVDLRGGDGYEQYF. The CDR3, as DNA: TGCAGCGTTGATCTTAGAGGAGGGGATGGCTACGAGCAGTACTTC.

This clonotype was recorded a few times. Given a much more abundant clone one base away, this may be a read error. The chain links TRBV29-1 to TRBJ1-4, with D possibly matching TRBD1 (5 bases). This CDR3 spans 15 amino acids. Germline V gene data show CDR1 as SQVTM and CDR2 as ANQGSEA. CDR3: CSVPSEGRANEKPFF. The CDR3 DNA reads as TGCAGCGTACCATCGGAGGGACGGGCTAATGAAAAACCGTTTTTT. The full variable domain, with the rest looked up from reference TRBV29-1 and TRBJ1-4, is SAVISQKPSRDICQRGTSLTIQCQVDSQVTMMFWYRQQPGQSLTLIATANQGSEATYESGFVIDKFPISRPNLTFSTLTVSNMSPEDSSIYLCSVPSEGRANEKPFFGSGTQLSVL.

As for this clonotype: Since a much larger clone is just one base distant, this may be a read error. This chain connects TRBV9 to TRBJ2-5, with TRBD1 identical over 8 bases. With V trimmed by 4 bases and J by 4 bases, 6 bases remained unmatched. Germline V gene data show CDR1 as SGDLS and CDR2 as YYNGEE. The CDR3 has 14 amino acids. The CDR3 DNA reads TGTGCCAGCAGCACAGGGGGGACAATAGAGACCCAGTACTTC. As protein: CASSTGGTIETQYF.

DNA of the CDR3: TGTGCCAGCAGTTATGGCAGGGGGGGCAGGACCCAGTACTTC. Protein sequence: CASSYGRGGRTQYF. The chain has TRBV12-3 or TRBV12-4 and TRBJ2-5; the D call may be TRBD1 or TRBD2 (7 bases each). The CDR3 consists of 14 residues. Trimming cost V 4 bases and J 7 bases, with 16 bases left between them.

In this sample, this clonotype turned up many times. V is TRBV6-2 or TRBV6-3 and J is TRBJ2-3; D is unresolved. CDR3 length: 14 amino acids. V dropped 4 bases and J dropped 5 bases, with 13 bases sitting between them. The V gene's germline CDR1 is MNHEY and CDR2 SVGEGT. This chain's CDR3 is CASSSYLSGDTQYF. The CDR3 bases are TGTGCCAGCAGTTCGTATCTGTCTGGAGATACGCAGTATTTT.

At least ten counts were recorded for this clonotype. The CDR3 bases are TGTGCCAGTAGTATAACAGGGTTGACTGAAGCTTTCTTT. Amino acid sequence: CASSITGLTEAFF. The J gene is TRBJ1-1, the V gene TRBV19; tentative D call: TRBD1 (6 bases). Germline-derived CDR1 and CDR2 are LNHDA and SQIVND (reference sequence). The CDR3 length is 13 residues. Trimming removed 2 bases from V and 5 bases from J, with 9 bases in between.

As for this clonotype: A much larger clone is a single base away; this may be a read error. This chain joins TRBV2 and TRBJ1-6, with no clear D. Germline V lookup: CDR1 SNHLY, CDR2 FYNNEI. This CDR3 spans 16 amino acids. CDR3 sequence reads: CASSEAVGSYNSPLRF. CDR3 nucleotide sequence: TGTGCCAGCAGTGAAGCTGTGGGGAGCTATAATTCACCCCTCCGCTTT.

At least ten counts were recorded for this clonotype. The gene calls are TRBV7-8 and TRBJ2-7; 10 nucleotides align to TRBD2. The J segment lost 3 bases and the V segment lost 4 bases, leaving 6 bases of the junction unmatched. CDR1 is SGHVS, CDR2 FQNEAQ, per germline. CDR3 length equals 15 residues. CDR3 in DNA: TGTGCCAGCAGCTCAAGCGGGAGGGCACTCTACGAGCAGTACTTC. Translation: CASSSSGRALYEQYF.

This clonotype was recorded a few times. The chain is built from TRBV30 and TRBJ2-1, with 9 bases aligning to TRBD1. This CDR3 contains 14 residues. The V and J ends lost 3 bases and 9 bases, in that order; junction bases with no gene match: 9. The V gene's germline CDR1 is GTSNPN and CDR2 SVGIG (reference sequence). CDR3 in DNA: TGTGCCTGGAGAAATGGACAGGGGCCCAGTGAGCAGTTCTTC. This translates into CAWRNGQGPSEQFF.

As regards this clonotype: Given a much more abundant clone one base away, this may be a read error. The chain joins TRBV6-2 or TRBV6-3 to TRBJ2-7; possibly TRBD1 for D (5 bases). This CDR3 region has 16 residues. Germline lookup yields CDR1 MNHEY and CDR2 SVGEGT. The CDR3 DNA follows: TGTGCCAGCAGTTACCCGCCCTGGCAGGGTGACAACGAGCAGTGCTTC. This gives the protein CASSYPPWQGDNEQCF.

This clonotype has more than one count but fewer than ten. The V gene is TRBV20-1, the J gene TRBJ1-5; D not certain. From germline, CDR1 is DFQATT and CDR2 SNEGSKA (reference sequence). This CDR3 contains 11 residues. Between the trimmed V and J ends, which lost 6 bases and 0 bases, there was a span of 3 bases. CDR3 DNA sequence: TGCAGTGCCGGTAGCAATCAGCCCCAGCATTTT. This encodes CSAGSNQPQHF.

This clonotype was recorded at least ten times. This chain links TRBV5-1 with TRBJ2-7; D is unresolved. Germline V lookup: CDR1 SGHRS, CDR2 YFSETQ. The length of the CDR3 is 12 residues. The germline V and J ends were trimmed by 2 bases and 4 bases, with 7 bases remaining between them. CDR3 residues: CASSFDGYEQYF. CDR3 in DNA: TGCGCCAGCAGCTTCGACGGTTACGAGCAGTACTTC. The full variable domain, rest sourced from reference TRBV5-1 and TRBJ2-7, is KAGVTQTPRYLIKTRGQQVTLSCSPISGHRSVSWYQQTPGQGLQFLFEYFSETQRNKGNFPGRFSGRQFSNSRSEMNVSTLELGDSALYLCASSFDGYEQYFGPGTRLTVT.